This TCR beta chain was found in a study of CXCR3-negative and CXCR3-positive naive CD8 T cells (dated 2019 in TCRdb). At the level of the whole study: In total, about 135 million TRB reads were obtained, which works out to roughly 1.5 +/- 0.3 million reads per library. Naive subsets from 5 donors and memory cells from 3 donors were included in the TRBV-TRBJ cluster analysis. The diversity and physicochemical repertoire analyses included ten to eleven donors pooled from two independent experiments.

Looking up the germline V gene yields CDR1 ENHRY and CDR2 SYGVKD. Measured from the cysteine to the phenylalanine, the CDR3 is 14 residues long. A DNA sequence was not provided. This sample was sequenced with a NextSeq 550. The Human TCR Profiling Kit (MiLaboratory) was used to make UMI-labeled 5' RACE TRB cDNA libraries. The full amount of extracted RNA was used for cDNA synthesis, and the full amount of resulting cDNA was used for PCR amplification. Libraries were prepared in parallel with an identical number of PCR cycles. As for the authors' bioinformatics: With a requirement of at least two reads per UMI, MIGEC and MiXCR extracted about 50,000 +/- 10,000 unique UMI-labeled TRB cDNA molecules per library. On average, roughly 40,000 +/- 10,000 functional in-frame TRB CDR3 nucleotide clonotypes lacking stop codons were found per library. After downsampling to 5000 UMI-labeled TRB molecules per sample, diversity metrics, including normalized Shannon-Wiener and Chao1, were computed in VDJtools. For the central five CDR3 residues, VDJtools calculated physicochemical properties weighted by clonotype size, namely interaction energy, strength, volume and Kidera factor 4. After TCRdb reprocessed the reads, each CDR3 protein sequence was kept as one row, without DNA. TCRdb, rather than the study authors, made the V and J calls. The sample's clone listing holds 130,000 to 150,000 distinct CDR3 sequences. The ten largest clones add up to around 0.3% of the sample.

Note on this clonotype: The antigen it binds to is not known.

For each CD8+ T cell subset, flow sorting was done in triplicate, and 300,000 to 350,000 cells per subset went directly into RLT lysis buffer. To keep memory contaminants out, a stringent definition of naive CD8+ T cells was applied: CD45RO-CCR7+CD27+CD95-. Using standard density gradient centrifugation, peripheral blood mononuclear cells were isolated from buffy coats. Naive CXCR3-negative and CXCR3-positive CD8+ T cells were flow-sorted using a FACSAria III. An RNeasy Mini Kit was used to extract total RNA from the sorted cells. Overall study outcomes, separate from this receptor: CXCR3 expression partially decreased after cryopreservation, so most assays used freshly isolated PBMCs. Because surface CD5, which is linked to self-reactivity in mice, was comparable between the naive subsets, TCR interaction strength was also inferred from the physicochemical properties of TRB CDR3s. Both naive subsets had comparably high repertoire diversity, while memory CD8+ T cells had much lower repertoire diversity. Similar TRBV-TRBJ usage was shown by naive CXCR3-negative and CXCR3-positive cells from the same donor, whereas distinct patterns were shown by memory cells. Compared with CXCR3-negative naive cells, CXCR3-positive naive cells had TRB CDR3s with higher hydrophobicity (lower Kidera factor 4), lower energy, and higher strength and volume indices.

This sequence was found in a human donor in good health. Some clones in this sample may be carry-over from other donors' samples. The rearrangement joined TRBV10-3 to TRBJ2-3; with no DNA, the TCRdb D assignment of TRBD2 cannot be verified. Specimen: naive CXCR3+ CD8+ T cells from blood. The label giving this sample's cell subset or site can be read as: CD45RO-CCR7+CD27+CD95- naive CD8+ T cells expressing CXCR3 (TNR3+). The CDR3 reads as follows: CAISEGRTGYTQYF.